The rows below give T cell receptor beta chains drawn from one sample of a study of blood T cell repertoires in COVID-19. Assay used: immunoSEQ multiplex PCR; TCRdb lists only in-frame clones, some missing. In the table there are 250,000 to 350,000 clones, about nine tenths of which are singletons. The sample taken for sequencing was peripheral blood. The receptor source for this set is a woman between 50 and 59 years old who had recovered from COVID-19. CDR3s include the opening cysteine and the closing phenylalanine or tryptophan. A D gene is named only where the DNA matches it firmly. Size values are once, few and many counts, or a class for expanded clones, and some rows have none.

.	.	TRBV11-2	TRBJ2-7	CASSSAAGPYEQYF	TGTGCCAGCAGCTCCGCGGCGGGGCCCTACGAGCAGTACTTC
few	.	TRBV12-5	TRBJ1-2	CASGTITGHGYTF	TGTGCTAGTGGTACTATTACAGGCCATGGCTACACCTTC
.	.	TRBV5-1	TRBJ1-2	CASSLLSGRDGYTF	TGCGCCAGCAGCTTATTGTCAGGGCGAGATGGCTACACCTTC
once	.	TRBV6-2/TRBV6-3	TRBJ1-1	CASSYSSKGLNTEAFF	TGTGCCAGCAGTTACTCGAGTAAGGGGCTGAACACTGAAGCTTTCTTT
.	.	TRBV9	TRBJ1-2	CASSAFSGQRGYTF	TGTGCCAGCAGCGCCTTTTCCGGACAGCGCGGCTACACCTTC
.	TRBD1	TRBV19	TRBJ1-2	CASSIDTGDRGGYTF	TGTGCCAGTAGTATCGATACGGGGGACAGGGGTGGCTACACCTTC
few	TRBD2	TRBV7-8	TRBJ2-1	CASSLRRGLAGALPYNEQFF	TGTGCCAGCAGCTTAAGGAGGGGACTAGCGGGGGCCTTACCCTACAATGAGCAGTTCTTC
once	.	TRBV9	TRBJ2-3	CASSVASAPTDTQYF	TGTGCCAGCAGCGTAGCCAGCGCTCCCACAGATACGCAGTATTTT
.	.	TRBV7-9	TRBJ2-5	CASSPLEIADETQYF	TGTGCCAGCAGCCCCCTGGAGATAGCGGACGAGACCCAGTACTTC
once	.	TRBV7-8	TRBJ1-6	CASSLEAGSPLHF	TGTGCCAGCAGCTTAGAGGCGGGGTCACCCCTCCACTTT
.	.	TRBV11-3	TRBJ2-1	CASSLEEGHNEQFF	TGTGCCAGCAGCTTAGAGGAGGGCCACAATGAGCAGTTCTTC
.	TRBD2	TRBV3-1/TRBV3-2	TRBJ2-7	CASSLGTSDSEEQYF	TGTGCCAGCAGCCTTGGGACTAGCGACTCGGAGGAGCAGTACTTC
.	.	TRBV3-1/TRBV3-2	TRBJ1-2	CASSQGAGNYGYTF	TGTGCCAGCAGCCAAGGGGCAGGGAACTATGGCTACACCTTC
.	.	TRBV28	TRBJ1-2	CASSGAGYTF	TGTGCCAGCAGTGGGGCGGGCTACACCTTC
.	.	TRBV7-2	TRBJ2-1	CASSLVDRPSPYNEQFF	TGTGCCAGCAGCTTAGTTGATCGCCCAAGCCCCTACAATGAGCAGTTCTTC
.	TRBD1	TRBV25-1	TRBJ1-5	CASSEFGRRQGGNQPQHF	TGTGCCAGCAGTGAATTTGGAAGGCGACAGGGTGGGAATCAGCCCCAGCATTTT
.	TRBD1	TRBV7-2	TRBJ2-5	CASSLGGRGRETQYF	TGTGCCAGCAGCTTAGGGGGCAGGGGGCGGGAGACCCAGTACTTC
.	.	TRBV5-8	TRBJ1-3	CASSLNRNTIYF	TGTGCCAGCAGCTTGAATAGAAACACCATATATTTT
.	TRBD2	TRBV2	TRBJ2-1	CASSGTSGTYNEQFF	TGTGCCAGCAGTGGGACTAGCGGGACTTACAATGAGCAGTTCTTC
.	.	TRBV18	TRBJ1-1	CASSLFPRTDEAFF	TGTGCCAGCTCACTTTTCCCCCGGACAGATGAAGCTTTCTTT
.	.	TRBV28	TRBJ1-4	CASSDRGSQRKLFF	TGTGCCAGCAGCGACCGAGGCTCCCAACGAAAACTGTTTTTT
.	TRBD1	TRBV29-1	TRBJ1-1	CSVGGQMNTEAFF	TGCAGCGTTGGGGGACAGATGAACACTGAAGCTTTCTTT
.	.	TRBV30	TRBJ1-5	CAWSLFSNNQPQHF	TGTGCCTGGAGTCTTTTTAGCAACAATCAGCCCCAGCATTTT
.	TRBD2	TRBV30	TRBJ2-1	CAWSVREGNEQFF	TGTGCCTGGAGTGTACGGGAGGGTAATGAGCAGTTCTTC
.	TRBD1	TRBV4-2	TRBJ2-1	CASSHYYRGSYNEQFF	TGTGCCAGCAGCCACTACTACAGGGGCTCCTACAATGAGCAGTTCTTC
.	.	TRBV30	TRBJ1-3	CAWSGTFSGNTIYF	TGTGCCTGGAGTGGGACTTTCTCTGGAAACACCATATATTTT
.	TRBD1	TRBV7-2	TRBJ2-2	CASSPWTGRHTGELFF	TGTGCCAGCAGCCCCTGGACAGGGAGACACACCGGGGAGCTGTTTTTT
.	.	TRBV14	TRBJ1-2	CASSPPRADYGYTF	TGTGCCAGCAGCCCCCCCAGGGCCGACTATGGCTACACCTTC
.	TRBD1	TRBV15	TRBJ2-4	CATSRGQTIAKNIQYF	TGTGCCACCAGCCGGGGACAGACGATAGCCAAAAACATTCAGTACTTC
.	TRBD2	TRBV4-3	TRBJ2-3	CASSQVDSGRAGDTQYF	TGCGCCAGCAGCCAAGTAGATAGCGGGAGGGCCGGAGATACGCAGTATTTT
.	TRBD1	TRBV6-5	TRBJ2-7	CASSYRGRVNEQYF	TGTGCCAGCAGTTACAGGGGGCGCGTCAACGAGCAGTACTTC
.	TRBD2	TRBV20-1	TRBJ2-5	CSASRLAGGQETQYF	TGCAGTGCTAGTAGGCTAGCGGGGGGGCAAGAGACCCAGTACTTC
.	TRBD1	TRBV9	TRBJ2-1	CASSLGQGAWEQFF	TGTGCCAGCAGCCTGGGACAGGGGGCTTGGGAGCAGTTCTTC
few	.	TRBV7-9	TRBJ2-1	CASSQQRSEQFF	TGTGCCAGCAGCCAACAGCGGAGTGAGCAGTTCTTC
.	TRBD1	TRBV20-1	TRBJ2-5	CSASLTGRGKETQYF	TGCAGTGCTAGTTTGACAGGGAGAGGGAAAGAGACCCAGTACTTC
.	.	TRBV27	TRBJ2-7	CASSYQAPYEQYF	TGTGCCAGCAGTTACCAGGCACCATACGAGCAGTACTTC
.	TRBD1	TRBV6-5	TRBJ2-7	CASNPDRASYEQYF	TGTGCCAGCAATCCGGACAGGGCCTCCTACGAGCAGTACTTC
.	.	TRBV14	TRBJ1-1	CASSVLGGTGEAFF	TGTGCCAGCAGCGTCCTAGGGGGTACTGGTGAAGCTTTCTTT
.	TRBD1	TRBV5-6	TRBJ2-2	CASSFGTGVSGELFF	TGTGCCAGCAGCTTCGGGACAGGGGTGTCCGGGGAGCTGTTTTTT
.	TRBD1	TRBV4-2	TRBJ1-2	CASSQSGTVNYGYTF	TGTGCCAGCAGCCAATCCGGGACAGTTAACTATGGCTACACCTTC
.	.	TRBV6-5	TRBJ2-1	CASTSWGGTYNEQFF	TGTGCCAGCACCTCATGGGGGGGCACCTACAATGAGCAGTTCTTC
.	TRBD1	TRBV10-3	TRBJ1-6	CAIRDRAGNSPLHF	TGTGCCATAAGGGACAGGGCCGGTAATTCACCCCTCCACTTT
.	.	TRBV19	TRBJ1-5	CASSTPRSGEDQPQHF	TGTGCCAGTAGTACCCCGAGGTCGGGAGAAGATCAGCCCCAGCATTTT
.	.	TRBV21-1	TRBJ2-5	CASSNRDRGKETQYF	TGTGCCAGCAGCAACCGGGACAGGGGTAAAGAGACCCAGTACTTC
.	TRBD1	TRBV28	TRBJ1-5	CASRPLPGQGMAQHF	TGTGCCAGCAGGCCCCTCCCGGGACAGGGGATGGCCCAGCATTTT
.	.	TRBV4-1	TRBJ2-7	CASSHHIRAEGIEQYF	TGCGCCAGCAGCCATCATATCCGAGCCGAGGGCATCGAGCAGTACTTC
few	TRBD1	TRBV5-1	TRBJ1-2	CASSPDRGYGYTF	TGCGCCAGCAGCCCTGACAGGGGCTATGGCTACACCTTC
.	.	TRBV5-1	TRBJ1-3	CASSLADSSGNTIYF	TGCGCCAGCAGCTTGGCCGACAGTTCTGGAAACACCATATATTTT
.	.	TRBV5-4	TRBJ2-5	CASSIQGTKETQYF	TGTGCCAGCAGCATCCAGGGAACCAAAGAGACCCAGTACTTC
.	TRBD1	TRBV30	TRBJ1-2	CASVGGLYGYTF	TGTGCCTCCGTAGGGGGCCTCTATGGCTACACCTTC
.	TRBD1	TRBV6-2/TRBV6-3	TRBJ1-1	CASSPWTGAHTEAFF	TGTGCCAGCAGTCCCTGGACAGGGGCTCACACTGAAGCTTTCTTT
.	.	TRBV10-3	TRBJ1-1	CAISDRGNTEAFF	TGTGCCATCAGTGACAGGGGGAACACTGAAGCTTTCTTT
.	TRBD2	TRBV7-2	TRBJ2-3	CASSVTGASGGSTQYF	TGTGCCAGCAGCGTAACGGGCGCTAGCGGGGGTTCAACGCAGTATTTT
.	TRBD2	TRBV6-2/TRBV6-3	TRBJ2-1	CASRPLWTSGYNEQFF	TGTGCCAGCAGACCTCTGTGGACTAGCGGTTACAATGAGCAGTTCTTC
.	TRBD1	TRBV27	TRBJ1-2	CASGQGAYGYTF	TGTGCCAGCGGACAGGGGGCCTATGGCTACACCTTC
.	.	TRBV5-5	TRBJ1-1	CASSPPGGPPPEAFF	TGTGCCAGCAGCCCGCCCGGAGGGCCCCCCCCTGAAGCTTTCTTT
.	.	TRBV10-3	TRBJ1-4	CAISALTNEKLFF	TGTGCCATCAGCGCACTGACTAATGAAAAACTGTTTTTT
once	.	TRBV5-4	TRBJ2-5	CASSRRDRRGETQYF	TGTGCCAGCAGCCGCCGGGACCGCAGGGGAGAGACCCAGTACTTC